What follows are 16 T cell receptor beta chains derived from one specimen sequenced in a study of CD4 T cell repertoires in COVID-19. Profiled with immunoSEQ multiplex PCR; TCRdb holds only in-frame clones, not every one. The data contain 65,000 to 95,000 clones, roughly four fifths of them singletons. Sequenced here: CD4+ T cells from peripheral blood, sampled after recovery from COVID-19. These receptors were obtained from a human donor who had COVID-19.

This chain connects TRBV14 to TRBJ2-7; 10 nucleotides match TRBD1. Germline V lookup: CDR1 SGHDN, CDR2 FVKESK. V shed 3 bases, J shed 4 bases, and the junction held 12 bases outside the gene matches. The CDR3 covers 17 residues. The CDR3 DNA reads TGTGCCAGCAGCCACCCCCCCCGGACAGGGGGAGGATACGAGCAGTACTTC. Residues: CASSHPPRTGGGYEQYF.

The CDR3 region is CASSLGLFVNEQYF. CDR3 DNA: TGTGCCAGCAGCTTAGGTCTTTTTGTGAACGAGCAGTACTTC. The chain recombines TRBV7-8 with TRBJ2-7, with D unresolved. This CDR3 region has 14 residues. CDR1 is SGHVS and CDR2 is FQNEAQ in the germline V gene. The V end was cut by 1 base, the J end by 5 bases, with 12 bases between. The entire variable domain, with the rest obtained from reference TRBV7-8 and TRBJ2-7, is as follows: GAGVSQSPRYKVAKRGQDVALRCDPISGHVSLFWYQQALGQGPEFLTYFQNEAQLDKSGLPSDRFFAERPEGSVSTLKIQRTQQEDSAVYLCASSLGLFVNEQYFGPGTRLTVT.

CDR3: CASSYSSARNYGYTF. The DNA for the CDR3 is TGTGCCAGCAGTTACTCGTCCGCAAGGAACTATGGCTACACCTTC. This chain connects TRBV6-5 to TRBJ1-2; no clear D gene. CDR1 is MNHEY, CDR2 SVGAGI, per germline. V lost 0 bases to trimming and J lost 2 bases, with 10 bases between them. This CDR3 is built from 15 residues.

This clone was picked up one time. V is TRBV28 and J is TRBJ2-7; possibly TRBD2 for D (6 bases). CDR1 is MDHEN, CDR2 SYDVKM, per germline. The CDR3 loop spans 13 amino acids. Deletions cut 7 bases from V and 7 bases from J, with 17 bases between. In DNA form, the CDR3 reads TGTGCCAGCACTGATGCGGGACCGCGGGAGCAGTACTTC. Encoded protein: CASTDAGPREQYF. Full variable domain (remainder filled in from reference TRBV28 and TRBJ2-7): DVKVTQSSRYLVKRTGEKVFLECVQDMDHENMFWYRQDPGLGLRLIYFSYDVKMKEKGDIPEGYSVSREKKERFSLILESASTNQTSMYLCASTDAGPREQYFGPGTRLTVT.

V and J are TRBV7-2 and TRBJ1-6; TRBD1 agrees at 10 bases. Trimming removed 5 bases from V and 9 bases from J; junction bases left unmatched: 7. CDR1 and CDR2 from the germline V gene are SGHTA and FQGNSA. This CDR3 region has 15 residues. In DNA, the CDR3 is TGTGCCAGCAGCACCCCGGGACAGGGGTTTTCACCCCTCCACTTT. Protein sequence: CASSTPGQGFSPLHF.

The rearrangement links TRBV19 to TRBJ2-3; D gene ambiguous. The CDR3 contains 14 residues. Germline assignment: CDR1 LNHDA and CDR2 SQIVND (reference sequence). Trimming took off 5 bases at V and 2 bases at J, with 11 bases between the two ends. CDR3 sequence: CASSSTGSTDTQYF. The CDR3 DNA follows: TGTGCCAGTAGTTCGACTGGATCCACAGATACGCAGTATTTT.

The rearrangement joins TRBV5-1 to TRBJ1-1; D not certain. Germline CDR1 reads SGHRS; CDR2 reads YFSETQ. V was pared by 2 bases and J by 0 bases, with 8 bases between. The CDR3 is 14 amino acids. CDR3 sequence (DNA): TGCGCCAGCAGCTTTGAACGGTTGAACACTGAAGCTTTCTTT. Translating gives CASSFERLNTEAFF.

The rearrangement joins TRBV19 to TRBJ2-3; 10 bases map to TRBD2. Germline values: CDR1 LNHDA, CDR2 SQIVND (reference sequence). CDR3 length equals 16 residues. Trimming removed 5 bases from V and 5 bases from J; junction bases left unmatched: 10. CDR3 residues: CASSLHGGTSEDTQYF. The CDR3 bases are TGTGCCAGTAGTCTCCATGGGGGGACTAGCGAAGATACGCAGTATTTT.

The CDR3 spells CASSQGGDTQYF. The CDR3 nucleotides read TGTGCCAGCTCACAGGGGGGAGATACGCAGTATTTT. The chain uses TRBV7-9 and TRBJ2-3; 8 nucleotides match TRBD1. The V segment lost 8 bases and the J segment 5 bases; nucleotides outside the gene matches: 3. The CDR3 sequence is 12 residues long. CDR1 is SEHNR, CDR2 FQNEAQ, per germline (reference sequence).

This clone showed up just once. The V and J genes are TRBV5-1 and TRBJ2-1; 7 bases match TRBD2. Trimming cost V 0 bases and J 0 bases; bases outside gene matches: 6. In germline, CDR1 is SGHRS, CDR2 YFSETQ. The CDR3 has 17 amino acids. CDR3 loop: CASSLDPGRSSYNEQFF. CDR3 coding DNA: TGCGCCAGCAGCTTGGACCCCGGGAGGAGCTCCTACAATGAGCAGTTCTTC. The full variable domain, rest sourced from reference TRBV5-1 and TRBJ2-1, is KAGVTQTPRYLIKTRGQQVTLSCSPISGHRSVSWYQQTPGQGLQFLFEYFSETQRNKGNFPGRFSGRQFSNSRSEMNVSTLELGDSALYLCASSLDPGRSSYNEQFFGPGTRLTVL.

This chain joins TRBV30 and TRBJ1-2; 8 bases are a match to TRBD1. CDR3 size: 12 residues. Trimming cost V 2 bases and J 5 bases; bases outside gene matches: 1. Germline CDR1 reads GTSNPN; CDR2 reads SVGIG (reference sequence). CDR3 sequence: CAWSRQGYGYTF. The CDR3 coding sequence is TGTGCCTGGAGTAGACAGGGGTATGGCTACACCTTC.

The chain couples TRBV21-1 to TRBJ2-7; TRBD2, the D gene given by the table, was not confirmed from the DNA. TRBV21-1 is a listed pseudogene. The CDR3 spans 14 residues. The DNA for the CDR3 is TGTGCCAGCACCGGACTAGCGGTTCCCTACGAGCAGTACTTC. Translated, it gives CASTGLAVPYEQYF.

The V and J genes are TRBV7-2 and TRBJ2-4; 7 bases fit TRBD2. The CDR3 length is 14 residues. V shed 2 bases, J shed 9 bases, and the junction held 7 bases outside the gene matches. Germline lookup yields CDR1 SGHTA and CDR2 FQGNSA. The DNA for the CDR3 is TGTGCCAGCAGCTTAAGTCGATCGGGAGGCATTCAGTACTTC. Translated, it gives CASSLSRSGGIQYF. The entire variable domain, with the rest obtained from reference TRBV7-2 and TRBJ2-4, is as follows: GAGVSQSPSNKVTEKGKDVELRCDPISGHTALYWYRQSLGQGLEFLIYFQGNSAPDKSGLPSDRFSAERTGGSVSTLTIQRTQQEDSAVYLCASSLSRSGGIQYFGAGTRLSVL.

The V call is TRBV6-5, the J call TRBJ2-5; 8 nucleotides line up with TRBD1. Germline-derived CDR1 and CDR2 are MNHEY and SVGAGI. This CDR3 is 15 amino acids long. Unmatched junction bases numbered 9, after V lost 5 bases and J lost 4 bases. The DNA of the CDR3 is TGTGCCAGCAGTCGACAGGGGAGGTGGTCAGAGACCCAGTACTTC. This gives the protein CASSRQGRWSETQYF.

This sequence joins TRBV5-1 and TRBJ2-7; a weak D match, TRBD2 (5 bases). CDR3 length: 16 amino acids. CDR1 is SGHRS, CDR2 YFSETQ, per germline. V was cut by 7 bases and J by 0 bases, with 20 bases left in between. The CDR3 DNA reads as TGCGCCAGCGCACAACAAGGCGGGCCAACCTCCTACGAGCAGTACTTC. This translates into CASAQQGGPTSYEQYF.

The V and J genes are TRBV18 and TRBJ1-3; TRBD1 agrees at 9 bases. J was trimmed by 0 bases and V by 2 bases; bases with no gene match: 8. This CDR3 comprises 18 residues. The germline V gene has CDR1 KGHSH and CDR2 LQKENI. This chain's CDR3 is CASSPRTGASISGNTIYF. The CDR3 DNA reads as TGTGCCAGCTCACCAAGGACAGGGGCATCCATCTCTGGAAACACCATATATTTT.